These 23 T cell receptor beta chains originate from one sample sequenced in a study of response to subunit inactivated influenza vaccine. TCRdb itself ran the RT-PCR reads through MiXCR, one entry per CDR3 protein. This sample has 550,000 to 800,000 distinct CDR3 sequences, with around 14% found just once. The source material was PBMCs from blood, sampled 14 to 15 days before vaccination. These receptors were taken from a man aged 45-65 years who received an inactivated influenza vaccine.

V is TRBV20-1 and J is TRBJ1-6, with a possible D match to TRBD1 (6 bases). V was shortened by 3 bases and J by 6 bases, with 18 bases between the two germline ends. There are 16 residues in the CDR3. Germline V gene sequence: CDR1 DFQATT, CDR2 SNEGSKA (reference sequence). The CDR3 region is CSASPAAGVSNSPLHF. CDR3 nucleotide sequence: TGCAGTGCTAGCCCCGCCGCAGGGGTTAGTAATTCACCCCTCCACTTT.

The CDR3 sequence is CATTPLRVAKNIQYF. The CDR3 nucleotides are TGTGCCACCACACCATTAAGGGTAGCCAAAAACATTCAGTACTTC. The chain recombines TRBV2 with TRBJ2-4, with D unresolved. Germline CDR1 SNHLY, CDR2 FYNNEI. CDR3 length equals 15 residues. V lost 10 bases, J lost 0 bases, and 16 bases lay in between.

The chain combines TRBV6-1 with TRBJ1-1, with TRBD1 matching over 7 bases. Per the germline V gene, CDR1 is MNHNS and CDR2 is SASEGT. The trim removed 6 bases at V and 6 bases at J, leaving 10 bases unmatched. The CDR3 runs 14 residues. CDR3: CASRSTGDGAEAFF. The CDR3 region has the DNA TGTGCCAGCAGAAGTACAGGGGACGGTGCTGAAGCTTTCTTT.

This clonotype has more than one count but fewer than ten. The rearrangement joins TRBV24-1 to TRBJ1-5; no clear D. The CDR3 has 16 residues. CDR1 KGHDR and CDR2 SFDVKD come from the germline V gene. The ends were cut back, 5 bases at V and 7 bases at J, with 20 bases in the middle. The DNA for the CDR3 is TGTGCCACCAGTGTAGGTGGGCCAGCTCTCGGGCAGCCCCAGCATTTT. The encoded protein is CATSVGGPALGQPQHF.

In its sample, this clonotype was seen a few times. This chain uses TRBV3-1 with TRBJ1-1; the D gene is possibly TRBD1 (5 bases). V lost 1 base to trimming and J lost 10 bases, with 16 bases between them. CDR3 length: 14 amino acids. CDR1 is LGHDT, CDR2 YNNKEL, per germline (reference sequence). The CDR3 DNA follows: TGTGCCAGCAGCCAAGTCGCGGCAGGGAGAATAGCTTTCTTT. Translation gives CASSQVAAGRIAFF.

The CDR3: CASSLGSLAGWRGNEQFF. In DNA form, the CDR3 reads TGTGCCAGCAGCTTAGGGTCCTTAGCGGGTTGGCGGGGCAATGAGCAGTTCTTC. The gene calls are TRBV11-2 and TRBJ2-1; the match to TRBD2 covers 7 bases. With V trimmed by 1 base and J by 6 bases, 15 bases remained unmatched. The CDR3 is 18 amino acids. The germline V gene has CDR1 SGHAT and CDR2 FQNNGV. The complete variable domain, with remaining parts taken from reference TRBV11-2 and TRBJ2-1, reads EAGVAQSPRYKIIEKRQSVAFWCNPISGHATLYWYQQILGQGPKLLIQFQNNGVVDDSQLPKDRFSAERLKGVDSTLKIQPAKLEDSAVYLCASSLGSLAGWRGNEQFFGPGTRLTVL.

The chain combines TRBV11-2 with TRBJ2-1; 13 bases line up with TRBD2. The length of the CDR3 is 17 residues. The V segment lost 5 bases and the J segment 2 bases; nucleotides outside the gene matches: 6. Germline V gives CDR1 SGHAT, CDR2 FQNNGV. CDR3 nucleotide sequence: TGTGCCAGCAGCACGGAGACTAGCGGGGGGCCCTACAATGAGCAGTTCTTC. Its translation is CASSTETSGGPYNEQFF.

This clonotype was counted only a few times. The V gene is TRBV4-1, the J gene TRBJ2-3; TRBD1 aligns across 10 bases. The germline CDR1 and CDR2 sequences are MGHRA and YSYEKL. The CDR3 consists of 15 residues. With V trimmed by 6 bases and J by 4 bases, 7 bases remained unmatched. CDR3 DNA sequence: TGCGCCAGCAGACAGACCGGGACAGGGGCAGATACGCAGTATTTT. This translates into CASRQTGTGADTQYF.

This chain links TRBV5-1 with TRBJ1-2, with D maybe TRBD1 (5 bases). This CDR3 region has 16 residues. The V gene lost 4 bases and the J gene lost 0 bases, with 16 bases spanning the gap. Germline V gene lookup returns CDR1 SGHRS and CDR2 YFSETQ. The CDR3 coding sequence is TGCGCCAGCAGCGGCGGGACTCCTAGCCCTAACTATGGCTACACCTTC. Protein: CASSGGTPSPNYGYTF.

This clonotype has a count of ten or more. The rearrangement links TRBV20-1 to TRBJ2-7; 8 nucleotides match TRBD2. With 6 bases clipped from V and 0 bases from J, the junction kept 7 bases outside the gene matches. Germline CDR1 reads DFQATT; CDR2 reads SNEGSKA (reference sequence). This CDR3 contains 14 residues. CDR3 sequence: CSAQLAASSYEQYF. The CDR3, as DNA: TGCAGTGCGCAACTAGCGGCCAGCTCCTACGAGCAGTACTTC.

This clonotype was seen a handful of times. Here the CDR3 DNA reads TGCGCCAGCAGCCAACTTGGGGGGAGGAGCAATCAGCCCCAGCATTTT. Translation: CASSQLGGRSNQPQHF. The chain links TRBV4-1 to TRBJ1-5, with D possibly TRBD1 on 5 matching bases. The germline V gene encodes CDR1 MGHRA and CDR2 YSYEKL. This CDR3 is built from 16 residues. V was cut by 2 bases and J by 1 base, with 12 bases left in between.

J is TRBJ2-3 and V is TRBV28; a weak D match, TRBD1 (6 bases). Trimming cost V 2 bases and J 4 bases, with 10 bases left between them. The CDR3 sequence is 14 residues long. Germline CDR1 is MDHEN and CDR2 is SYDVKM. The DNA of the CDR3 is TGTGCCAGCAGTTTACCAGGGGCCCCAGATACGCAGTATTTT. It specifies CASSLPGAPDTQYF.

The CDR3 bases are TGTGCCACCTCCACTAGCGGCACTGATTCCTACAATGAGCAGTTCTTC. Its translation is CATSTSGTDSYNEQFF. The chain combines TRBV24-1 with TRBJ2-1; the match to TRBD2 covers 8 bases. V was pared by 9 bases and J by 1 base, with 10 bases of the junction left unmatched. CDR3 length equals 16 residues. Per the germline V gene, CDR1 is KGHDR and CDR2 is SFDVKD.

In its sample, this clonotype was seen a few times. This chain links TRBV7-8 with TRBJ1-1; D remains unclear. This CDR3 comprises 15 residues. Trimming took off 3 bases at V and 0 bases at J, with 11 bases between the two ends. Germline V CDR1 and CDR2: SGHVS, FQNEAQ. The CDR3 DNA reads as TGTGCCAGCAGCTTGGCGATACACCTGAACACTGAAGCTTTCTTT. Its protein product is CASSLAIHLNTEAFF.

The J gene is TRBJ2-3, the V gene TRBV9; D is undetermined. The CDR3 sequence is 13 residues long. In germline, CDR1 is SGDLS, CDR2 YYNGEE. V gave up 4 bases and J gave up 2 bases, with 8 bases separating them. The CDR3 is CASSPSITDTQYF. CDR3 in DNA: TGTGCCAGCAGCCCAAGCATCACAGATACGCAGTATTTT.

A few counts support this clonotype. The rearrangement joins TRBV12-3 or TRBV12-4 to TRBJ2-1; D is undetermined. Trimming left V 7 bases short and J 0 bases short, with 22 bases between. This CDR3 comprises 18 residues. For the CDR3, the DNA is TGTGCCAGCATGACCCCCTTTCAAAACGTAGGCTCCTACAATGAGCAGTTCTTC. This sequence encodes CASMTPFQNVGSYNEQFF.

The chain recombines TRBV20-1 with TRBJ2-5; 10 bases fit TRBD2. The V gene's germline CDR1 is DFQATT and CDR2 SNEGSKA (reference sequence). J lost 1 base, V lost 6 bases, and 5 bases had no gene match. This CDR3 comprises 14 residues. The CDR3 protein is CSAGAGGGQETQYF. In DNA, the CDR3 is TGCAGTGCCGGAGCGGGGGGGGGCCAAGAGACCCAGTACTTC.

This clonotype turned up a few times. The chain recombines TRBV27 with TRBJ2-2; weak D call: TRBD2 (6 bases). V was pared by 3 bases and J by 2 bases, with 10 bases between. Germline CDR1 is MNHEY and CDR2 is SMNVEV (reference sequence). CDR3 length equals 15 residues. The DNA for the CDR3 is TGTGCCAGCAGTTTTTTCGGGGGTAACACCGGGGAGCTGTTTTTT. This encodes CASSFFGGNTGELFF.

V and J are TRBV29-1 and TRBJ2-1; a possible D gene is TRBD1 (6 bases). The germline CDR1 and CDR2 sequences are SQVTM and ANQGSEA. The ends were cut back, 1 base at V and 4 bases at J, with 8 bases in the middle. This CDR3 region has 13 residues. CDR3 in amino acids: CSVEGGPYNEQFF. CDR3 nucleotide sequence: TGCAGCGTTGAAGGGGGGCCGTACAATGAGCAGTTCTTC.

The rearrangement joins TRBV28 to TRBJ2-1, with D unresolved. The CDR3 spans 12 residues. Germline CDR1 MDHEN, CDR2 SYDVKM. With 2 bases removed from V and 9 bases from J, the gap between germline ends came to 8 bases. The CDR3 region is CASSLSWSEQFF. CDR3 nucleotides: TGTGCCAGCAGTTTAAGTTGGAGTGAGCAGTTCTTC.

The chain recombines TRBV28 with TRBJ1-1; 8 nucleotides match TRBD1. Germline V gene sequence: CDR1 MDHEN, CDR2 SYDVKM. V gave up 6 bases and J gave up 5 bases; unmatched junction bases: 8. The CDR3 consists of 14 residues. CDR3 in DNA: TGTGCCAGCAGATCTTGGACAGGGAAGACTGAAGCTTTCTTT. Translated, it gives CASRSWTGKTEAFF.

This clonotype was seen repeatedly, ten times or more. The chain combines TRBV12-3 or TRBV12-4 with TRBJ1-4, with 8 bases matching TRBD1. The CDR3 contains 14 residues. The junction had 4 bases not matched to a gene; V was cut back by 5 bases and J by 5 bases. The CDR3 here is CASSRQGINEKLFF. The CDR3 DNA follows: TGTGCCAGCAGTAGACAGGGGATCAATGAAAAACTGTTTTTT.

The sample holds a few counts of this clonotype. J is TRBJ1-5 and V is TRBV10-3; D is uncertain. The CDR3 is 16 residues long. Trimming shortened V by 0 bases and J by 2 bases, and 11 bases separated the two germline ends. CDR1 ENHRY and CDR2 SYGVKD come from the germline V gene. CDR3 nucleotide sequence: TGTGCCATCAGTGAGTCGGGGAAATGGGGCAATCAGCCCCAGCATTTT. As protein: CAISESGKWGNQPQHF.